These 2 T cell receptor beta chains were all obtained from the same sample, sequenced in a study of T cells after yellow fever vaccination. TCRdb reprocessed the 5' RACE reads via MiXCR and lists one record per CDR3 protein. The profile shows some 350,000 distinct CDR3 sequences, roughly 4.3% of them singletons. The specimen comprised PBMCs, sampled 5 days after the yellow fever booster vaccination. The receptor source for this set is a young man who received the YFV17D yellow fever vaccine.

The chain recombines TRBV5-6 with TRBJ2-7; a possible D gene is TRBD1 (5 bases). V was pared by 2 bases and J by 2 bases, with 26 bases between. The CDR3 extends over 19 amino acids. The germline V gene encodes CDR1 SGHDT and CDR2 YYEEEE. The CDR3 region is CASSFGPLLQTVLTYEQYF. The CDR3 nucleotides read TGTGCCAGCAGCTTTGGGCCCCTTCTCCAGACAGTTTTAACCTACGAGCAGTACTTC.

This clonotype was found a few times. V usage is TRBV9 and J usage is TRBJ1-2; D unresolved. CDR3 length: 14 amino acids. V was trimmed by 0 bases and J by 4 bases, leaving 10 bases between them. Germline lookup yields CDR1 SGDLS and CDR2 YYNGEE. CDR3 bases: TGTGCCAGCAGCGTAGCGGGTGAAGGCTATGGCTACACCTTC. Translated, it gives CASSVAGEGYGYTF. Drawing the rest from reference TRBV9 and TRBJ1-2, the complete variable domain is DSGVTQTPKHLITATGQRVTLRCSPRSGDLSVYWYQQSLDQGLQFLIQYYNGEERAKGNILERFSAQQFPDLHSELNLSSLELGDSALYFCASSVAGEGYGYTFGSGTRLTVV.